This passage covers 23 T cell receptor beta chains from one sample sequenced in a study of blood T cell repertoires in COVID-19. Using immunoSEQ multiplex PCR, the repertoire was profiled, and TCRdb retains in-frame clones only, with some absent. The table lists roughly 200,000 clones, less than 85% of them singletons, with approximately 8% in the top ten. Sequenced input: peripheral blood. These receptors all come from a woman of 80 years or more with COVID-19, enrolled during active disease.

The CDR3 sequence: CASRVEARDNEQFF. The CDR3 DNA reads as TGTGCCAGCAGGGTCGAGGCTAGAGACAATGAGCAGTTCTTC. The chain recombines TRBV2 with TRBJ2-1; no definite D call. V gave up 6 bases and J gave up 5 bases, with 14 bases separating them. The CDR3 consists of 14 residues. The germline V gene has CDR1 SNHLY and CDR2 FYNNEI. Combining the CDR3 with reference TRBV2 and TRBJ2-1 gives the whole variable domain EPEVTQTPSHQVTQMGQEVILRCVPISNHLYFYWYRQILGQKVEFLVSFYNNEISEKSEIFDDQFSVERPDGSNFTLKIRSTKLEDSAMYFCASRVEARDNEQFFGPGTRLTVL.

The CDR3 sequence is CASSRRGTDTEAFF. The DNA of the CDR3 is TGTGCCAGCTCACGACGGGGGACGGATACTGAAGCTTTCTTT. This rearrangement joins TRBV18 to TRBJ1-1; maybe TRBD1 (5 bases). Germline V CDR1 and CDR2: KGHSH, LQKENI. This CDR3 is 14 amino acids long. V was clipped by 4 bases and J by 5 bases, with 14 bases between them.

The chain carries TRBV3-1 (or the pseudogene TRBV3-2) and TRBJ1-2; D not resolved. Germline loops: CDR1 LGHDT, CDR2 YNNKEL (reference sequence). V was pared by 2 bases and J by 1 base, with 8 bases between. The CDR3 spans 14 residues. The DNA of the CDR3 is TGTGCCAGCAGCCAAACCGGGAGTAACTATGGCTACACCTTC. This sequence encodes CASSQTGSNYGYTF.

The chain uses TRBV5-1 and TRBJ2-5; 16 bases fit TRBD2. The CDR3 covers 16 residues. The V gene's germline CDR1 is SGHRS and CDR2 YFSETQ. V dropped 4 bases and J dropped 5; count of bases not matched to a gene: 5. CDR3 DNA: TGCGCCAGCAGCCCGGGACTAGCGGGAGGGGAGGAGACCCAGTACTTC. Its protein product is CASSPGLAGGEETQYF.

This clone has just a few counts. This chain connects TRBV6-1 to TRBJ1-6, with unresolved D. V lost 3 bases, J lost 5 bases, and 17 bases lay in between. The CDR3 covers 17 residues. CDR1 and CDR2 (germline): MNHNS, SASEGT. The CDR3 protein is CASSESLRLTNNSPLHF. CDR3 bases: TGTGCCAGCAGTGAGAGCCTCCGACTGACTAATAATTCACCCCTCCACTTT.

This chain uses TRBV3-1 (or the pseudogene TRBV3-2) with TRBJ2-5, with a tentative D call TRBD2 (6 bases). The ends were cut back, 4 bases at V and 0 bases at J, with 9 bases in the middle. This CDR3 is built from 14 residues. The V gene's germline CDR1 is LGHDT and CDR2 YNNKEL (reference sequence). The CDR3 protein is CASSPGLYQETQYF. The CDR3 coding sequence is TGTGCCAGCAGCCCGGGACTCTACCAAGAGACCCAGTACTTC.

This clone was seen once. This chain connects TRBV5-4 to TRBJ2-1; 9 positions match TRBD2. The CDR3 covers 16 residues. V shed 0 bases, J shed 6 bases, and the junction held 7 bases outside the gene matches. Germline V gene sequence: CDR1 SGHNT, CDR2 YYREEE (reference sequence). CDR3 sequence: CASSLVGGRASNEQFF. The CDR3, as DNA: TGTGCCAGCAGCTTGGTTGGCGGGAGGGCCTCCAATGAGCAGTTCTTC.

The chain uses TRBV27 and TRBJ1-1; possibly TRBD1 for D (5 bases). Germline assignment: CDR1 MNHEY and CDR2 SMNVEV (reference sequence). The CDR3 is 14 residues long. Trimming cost V 2 bases and J 4 bases, with 11 bases left between them. The CDR3 spells CASSLGGGTTEAFF. For the CDR3, the DNA is TGTGCCAGCAGTTTAGGGGGGGGAACCACTGAAGCTTTCTTT.

V gene TRBV3-1 (or the pseudogene TRBV3-2) combines with J gene TRBJ1-2; 7 positions match TRBD1. This CDR3 region has 15 residues. The junction had 3 bases not matched to a gene; V was cut back by 1 base and J by 1 base. CDR1 is LGHDT, CDR2 YNNKEL, per germline (reference sequence). CDR3 sequence: CASSQAGQSNYGYTF. CDR3 in DNA: TGTGCCAGCAGCCAAGCGGGACAGAGTAACTATGGCTACACCTTC.

The genes are TRBV3-1 (or the pseudogene TRBV3-2) and TRBJ1-5; 11 positions match TRBD1. Germline CDR1 and CDR2: LGHDT and YNNKEL (reference sequence). The V segment lost 3 bases and the J segment 7 bases; nucleotides outside the gene matches: 8. CDR3 size: 16 residues. The CDR3 nucleotides are TGTGCCAGCAGCCAGGCCGGGACAGGGGGGTCCCAGCCCCAGCATTTT. Its protein product is CASSQAGTGGSQPQHF.

V gene TRBV5-5 combines with J gene TRBJ1-1; 7 bases align to TRBD1. CDR3 length equals 13 residues. Germline V gives CDR1 SGHKS, CDR2 YYEKEE (reference sequence). V lost 4 bases and J lost 5; bases outside the gene matches: 5. The CDR3 nucleotides read TGTGCCAGCAGCCTGACAGGGCGAACTGAAGCTTTCTTT. Translating gives CASSLTGRTEAFF.

This chain uses TRBV5-1 with TRBJ2-5; 10 bases fit TRBD2. CDR3 size: 15 residues. Trimming removed 1 base from V and 4 bases from J; junction bases left unmatched: 4. Germline CDR1 reads SGHRS; CDR2 reads YFSETQ. This chain's CDR3 is CASSLSSGGGETQYF. CDR3 DNA: TGCGCCAGCAGCTTGAGCAGCGGGGGGGGAGAGACCCAGTACTTC.

V is TRBV11-2 and J is TRBJ2-7, with TRBD2 matching over 8 bases. CDR3 length: 15 amino acids. With V trimmed by 5 bases and J by 2 bases, 8 bases remained unmatched. Germline CDR1 reads SGHAT; CDR2 reads FQNNGV. The CDR3 DNA follows: TGTGCCAGCAGCGCCCTGGGACTAGAAACCTACGAGCAGTACTTC. Amino acid sequence: CASSALGLETYEQYF. Full variable domain (outside the CDR3, taken from reference TRBV11-2 and TRBJ2-7): EAGVAQSPRYKIIEKRQSVAFWCNPISGHATLYWYQQILGQGPKLLIQFQNNGVVDDSQLPKDRFSAERLKGVDSTLKIQPAKLEDSAVYLCASSALGLETYEQYFGPGTRLTVT.

The chain recombines TRBV18 with TRBJ2-5; D possibly corresponds to TRBD1 (6 bases). CDR1 is KGHSH, CDR2 LQKENI, per germline. This CDR3 has 13 residues. Trimming stripped 10 bases from V and 4 bases from J, with 16 bases between. For the CDR3, the DNA is TGTGCCACCGTTAGGGGGAGTGGAGAGACCCAGTACTTC. Amino acids: CATVRGSGETQYF.

This chain joins TRBV7-3 and TRBJ1-4; a possible D gene is TRBD1 (6 bases). The V gene's germline CDR1 is SGHTA and CDR2 FQGTGA. Trimming removed 4 bases from V and 5 bases from J, with 8 bases in between. The CDR3 has 13 amino acids. CDR3 sequence (DNA): TGTGCCAGCAGCTCCACAGGGAATGAAAAACTGTTTTTT. Its protein product is CASSSTGNEKLFF. Complete variable domain (other parts from reference TRBV7-3 and TRBJ1-4): GAGVSQTPSNKVTEKGKYVELRCDPISGHTALYWYRQSLGQGPEFLIYFQGTGAADDSGLPNDRFFAVRPEGSVSTLKIQRTERGDSAVYLCASSSTGNEKLFFGSGTQLSVL.

CDR3 DNA: TGTGCCAGCAGCTTGTCATCCTACGAGCAGTACTTC. It codes for CASSLSSYEQYF. This chain connects TRBV5-5 to TRBJ2-7; D call uncertain. The germline CDR1 and CDR2 sequences are SGHKS and YYEKEE (reference sequence). V lost 1 base to trimming and J lost 1 base, with 3 bases between them. This CDR3 is 12 amino acids long.

This clone was seen more than once but under ten times. The V gene is TRBV7-2, the J gene TRBJ2-2; 9 nucleotides align to TRBD2. Trimming cost V 6 bases and J 7 bases; bases outside gene matches: 9. CDR1 and CDR2 from the germline V gene are SGHTA and FQGNSA. CDR3 length: 15 amino acids. The CDR3 reads CASSQASGRIGELFF. For the CDR3, the DNA is TGTGCCAGCAGTCAAGCCAGCGGGAGGATCGGGGAGCTGTTTTTT.

The chain couples TRBV4-2 to TRBJ2-7, with TRBD2 matching 7 bases. The CDR3 is 14 amino acids. Germline-derived CDR1 and CDR2 are LGHNA and YNFKEQ. V lost 0 bases, J lost 12 bases, and 11 bases stayed unmatched. The CDR3, as DNA: TGTGCCAGCAGCCAAGAAGAGGGGACTACTCAACTGTACTTC. Translating it yields CASSQEEGTTQLYF.

The chain is built from TRBV4-2 and TRBJ2-7, with D tentatively TRBD2 (5 bases). Germline CDR1 is LGHNA and CDR2 is YNFKEQ. V was shortened by 0 bases and J by 6 bases, with 9 bases between the two germline ends. This CDR3 spans 13 amino acids. The CDR3 DNA reads TGTGCCAGCAGCCAAGATCGGGGTTCCGAGCAGTACTTC. It yields the protein CASSQDRGSEQYF.

This clone has only one observation. The chain is built from TRBV18 and TRBJ1-1; perhaps TRBD1 as D (5 bases). Germline CDR1 is KGHSH and CDR2 is LQKENI. The CDR3 length is 15 residues. Trimming shortened V by 3 bases and J by 3 bases, and 14 bases separated the two germline ends. The CDR3, as DNA: TGTGCCAGCTCACCGGCAGGACAACGGGACACTGAAGCTTTCTTT. Protein product: CASSPAGQRDTEAFF.

The V gene is TRBV6-5, the J gene TRBJ1-4; D gene ambiguous. V lost 8 bases and J 5 bases, leaving 9 bases between the germline ends. There are 12 residues in the CDR3. The germline V gene has CDR1 MNHEY and CDR2 SVGAGI. CDR3 residues: CASRGINEKLFF. CDR3 nucleotides: TGTGCCAGCCGCGGGATAAATGAAAAACTGTTTTTT.

The table lists this clone with a few counts. This chain connects TRBV6-6 to TRBJ1-3; a possible D gene is TRBD1 (5 bases). Germline CDR1 and CDR2: MNHNY and SVGAGI (reference sequence). This CDR3 has 14 amino acids. The ends were cut back, 4 bases at V and 0 bases at J, with 7 bases in the middle. Here the CDR3 reads CASSLGGSGNTIYF. Here the CDR3 DNA reads TGTGCCAGCAGTTTGGGGGGCTCTGGAAACACCATATATTTT.

This clone occurred many times. The chain links TRBV7-3 to TRBJ2-1; D might be TRBD2 (6 bases). V lost 5 bases, J lost 7 bases, and 15 bases lay in between. The germline V gene encodes CDR1 SGHTA and CDR2 FQGTGA. The CDR3 is made up of 14 amino acids. CDR3 protein: CASSPSPTRNEQFF. CDR3 DNA: TGTGCCAGCAGCCCTAGCCCGACTAGAAATGAGCAGTTCTTC.